This T cell receptor (beta chain) was recorded in a study of PD-L1 blockade in urothelial cancer. CDR1 and CDR2 (germline): LNHDA, SQIVND (reference sequence). V was pared by 5 bases and J by 7 bases, with 15 bases between. The CDR3 contains 14 residues. Only in-frame clones appear in the TCRdb table, and some are missing; sequencing was by immunoSEQ multiplex PCR. The sample has under 20,000 clones, around 86% seen once. The sample's time point: peripheral blood 6 weeks after treatment start. The sample consisted of PBMCs, taken around atezolizumab (anti-PD-L1) treatment. The receptor was derived from a middle-aged man with urothelial cancer. The chain is built from TRBV19 and TRBJ1-5; weak D call: TRBD1 (6 bases). CDR3 sequence (DNA): TGTGCCAGTAGTTCATACAGGGAGGGGCAGCCCCAGCATTTT. Protein: CASSSYREGQPQHF.